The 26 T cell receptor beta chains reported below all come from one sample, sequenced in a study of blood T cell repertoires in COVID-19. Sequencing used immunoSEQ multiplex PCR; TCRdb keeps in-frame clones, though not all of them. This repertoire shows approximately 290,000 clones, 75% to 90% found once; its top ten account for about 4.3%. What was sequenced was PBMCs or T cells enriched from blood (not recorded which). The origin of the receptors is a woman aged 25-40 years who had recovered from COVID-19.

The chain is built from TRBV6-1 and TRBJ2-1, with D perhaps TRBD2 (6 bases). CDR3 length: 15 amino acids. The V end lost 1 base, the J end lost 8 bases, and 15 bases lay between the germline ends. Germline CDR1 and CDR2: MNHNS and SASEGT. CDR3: CASSEEVGGPDEQFF. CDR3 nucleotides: TGTGCCAGCAGTGAAGAAGTCGGGGGTCCCGATGAGCAGTTCTTC.

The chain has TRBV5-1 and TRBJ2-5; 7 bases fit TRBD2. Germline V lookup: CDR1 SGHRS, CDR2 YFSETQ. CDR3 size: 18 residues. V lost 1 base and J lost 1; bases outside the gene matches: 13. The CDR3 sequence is CASSLLGGTGPVQETQYF. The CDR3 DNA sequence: TGCGCCAGCAGCTTGTTGGGAGGGACCGGGCCCGTCCAAGAGACCCAGTACTTC. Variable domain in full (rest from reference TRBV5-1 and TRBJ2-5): KAGVTQTPRYLIKTRGQQVTLSCSPISGHRSVSWYQQTPGQGLQFLFEYFSETQRNKGNFPGRFSGRQFSNSRSEMNVSTLELGDSALYLCASSLLGGTGPVQETQYFGPGTRLLVL.

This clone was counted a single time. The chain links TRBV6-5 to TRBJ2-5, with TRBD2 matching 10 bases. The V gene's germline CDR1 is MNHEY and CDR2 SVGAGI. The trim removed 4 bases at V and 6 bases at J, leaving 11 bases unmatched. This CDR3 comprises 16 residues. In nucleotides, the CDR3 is TGTGCCAGCAGTTTTCAAAGCGGGGGGGTAGGAAAGACCCAGTACTTC. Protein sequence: CASSFQSGGVGKTQYF.

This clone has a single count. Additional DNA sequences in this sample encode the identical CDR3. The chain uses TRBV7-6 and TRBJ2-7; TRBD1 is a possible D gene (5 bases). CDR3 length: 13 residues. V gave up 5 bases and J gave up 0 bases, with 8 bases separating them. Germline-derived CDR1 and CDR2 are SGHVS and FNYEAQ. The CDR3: CASSRDSSYEQYF. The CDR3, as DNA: TGTGCCAGCAGCCGTGACAGCTCCTACGAGCAGTACTTC.

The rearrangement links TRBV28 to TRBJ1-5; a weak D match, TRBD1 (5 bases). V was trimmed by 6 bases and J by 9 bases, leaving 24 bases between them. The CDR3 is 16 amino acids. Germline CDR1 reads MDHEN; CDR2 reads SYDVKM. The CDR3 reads CASRTPSGTQVSPQHF. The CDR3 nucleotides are TGTGCCAGCAGGACACCATCAGGGACTCAGGTATCGCCCCAGCATTTT.

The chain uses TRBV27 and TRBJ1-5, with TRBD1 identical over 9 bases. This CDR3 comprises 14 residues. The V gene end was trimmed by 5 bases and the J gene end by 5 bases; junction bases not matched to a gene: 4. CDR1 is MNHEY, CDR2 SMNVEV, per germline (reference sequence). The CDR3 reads CASSLTGGHQPQHF. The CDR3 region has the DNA TGTGCCAGCAGTCTAACAGGGGGCCATCAGCCCCAGCATTTT.

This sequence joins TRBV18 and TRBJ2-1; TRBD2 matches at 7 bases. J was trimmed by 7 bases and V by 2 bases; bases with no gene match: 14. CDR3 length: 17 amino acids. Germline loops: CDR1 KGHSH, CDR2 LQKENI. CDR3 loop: CASSPRLSAGVRNEQFF. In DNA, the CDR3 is TGTGCCAGCTCACCAAGGCTTAGCGCGGGAGTGAGGAATGAGCAGTTCTTC.

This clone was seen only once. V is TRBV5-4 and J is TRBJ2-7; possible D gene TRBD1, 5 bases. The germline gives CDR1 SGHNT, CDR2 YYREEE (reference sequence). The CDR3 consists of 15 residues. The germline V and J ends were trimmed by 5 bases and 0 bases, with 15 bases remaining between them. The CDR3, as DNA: TGTGCCAGCAGACAGGACACCAAAAGCTCCTACGAGCAGTACTTC. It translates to CASRQDTKSSYEQYF.

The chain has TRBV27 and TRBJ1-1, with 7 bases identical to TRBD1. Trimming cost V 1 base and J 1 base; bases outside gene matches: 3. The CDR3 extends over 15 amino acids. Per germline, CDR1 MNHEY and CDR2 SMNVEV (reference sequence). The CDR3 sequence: CASSLYSGGNTEAFF. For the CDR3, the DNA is TGTGCCAGCAGTTTATACTCAGGGGGGAACACTGAAGCTTTCTTT.

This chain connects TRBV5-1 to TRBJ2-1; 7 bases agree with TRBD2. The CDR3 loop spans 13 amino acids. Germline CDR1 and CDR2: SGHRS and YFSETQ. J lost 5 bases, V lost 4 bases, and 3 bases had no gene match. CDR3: CASSRLADNEQFF. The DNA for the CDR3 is TGCGCCAGCAGCAGGCTAGCGGACAATGAGCAGTTCTTC.

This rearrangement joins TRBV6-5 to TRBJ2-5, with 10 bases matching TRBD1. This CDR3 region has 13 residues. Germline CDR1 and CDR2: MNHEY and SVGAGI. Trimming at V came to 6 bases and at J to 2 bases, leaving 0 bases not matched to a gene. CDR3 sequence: CASRGQGQETQYF. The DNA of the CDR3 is TGTGCCAGCAGGGGACAGGGGCAAGAGACCCAGTACTTC.

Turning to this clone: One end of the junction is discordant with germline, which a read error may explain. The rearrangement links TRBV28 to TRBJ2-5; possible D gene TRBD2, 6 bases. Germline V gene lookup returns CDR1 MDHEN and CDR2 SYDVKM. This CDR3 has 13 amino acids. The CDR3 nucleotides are TGTGCCAGCAGTTACCGGGACTCTAGCCCCGGCGACTTC. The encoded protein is CASSYRDSSPGDF.

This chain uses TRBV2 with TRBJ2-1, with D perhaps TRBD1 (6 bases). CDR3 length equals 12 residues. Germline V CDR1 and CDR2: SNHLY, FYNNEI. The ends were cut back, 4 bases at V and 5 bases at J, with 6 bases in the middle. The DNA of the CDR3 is TGTGCCAGCAGTGGACAGGACAATGAGCAGTTCTTC. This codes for CASSGQDNEQFF.

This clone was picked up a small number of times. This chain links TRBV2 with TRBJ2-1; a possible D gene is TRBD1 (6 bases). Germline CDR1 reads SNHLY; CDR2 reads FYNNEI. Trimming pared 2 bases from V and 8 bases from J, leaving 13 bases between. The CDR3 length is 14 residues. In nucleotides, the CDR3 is TGTGCCAGCAGTGAAAGGGGGACAAGGGATGAGCAGTTCTTC. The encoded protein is CASSERGTRDEQFF.

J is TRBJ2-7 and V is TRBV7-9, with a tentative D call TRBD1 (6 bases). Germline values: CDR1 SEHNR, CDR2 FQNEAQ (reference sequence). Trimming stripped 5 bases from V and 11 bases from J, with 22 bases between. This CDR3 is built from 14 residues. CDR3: CASSPGGQPKGEYF. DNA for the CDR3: TGTGCCAGCAGCCCCGGAGGACAGCCAAAGGGAGAGTACTTC.

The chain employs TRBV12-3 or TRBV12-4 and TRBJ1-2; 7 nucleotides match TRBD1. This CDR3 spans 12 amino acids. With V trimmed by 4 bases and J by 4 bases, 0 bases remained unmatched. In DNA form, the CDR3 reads TGTGCCAGCAGTTGGGACAGCTATGGCTACACCTTC. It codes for CASSWDSYGYTF.

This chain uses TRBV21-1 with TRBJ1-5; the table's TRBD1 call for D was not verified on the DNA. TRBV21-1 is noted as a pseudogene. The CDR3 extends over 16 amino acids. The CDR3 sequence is CASSTPRVPSNQPQHF. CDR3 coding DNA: TGTGCCAGCAGCACCCCCAGGGTACCTAGCAATCAGCCCCAGCATTTT.

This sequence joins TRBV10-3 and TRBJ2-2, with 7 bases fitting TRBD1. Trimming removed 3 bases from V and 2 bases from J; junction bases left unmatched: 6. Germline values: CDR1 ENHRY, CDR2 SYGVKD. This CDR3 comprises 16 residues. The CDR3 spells CAISDNWDSNTGELFF. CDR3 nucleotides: TGTGCCATCAGTGACAATTGGGACAGCAACACCGGGGAGCTGTTTTTT.

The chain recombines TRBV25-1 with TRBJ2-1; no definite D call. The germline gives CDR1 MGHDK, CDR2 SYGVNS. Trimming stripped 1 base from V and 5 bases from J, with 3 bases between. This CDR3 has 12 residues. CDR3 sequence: CASSEFNNEQFF. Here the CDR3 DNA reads TGTGCCAGCAGTGAATTCAACAATGAGCAGTTCTTC.

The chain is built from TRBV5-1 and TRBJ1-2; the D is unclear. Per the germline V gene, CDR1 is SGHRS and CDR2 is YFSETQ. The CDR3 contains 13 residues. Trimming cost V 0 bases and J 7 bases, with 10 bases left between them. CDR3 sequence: CASSLGEGAGYTF. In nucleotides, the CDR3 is TGCGCCAGCAGCTTGGGGGAGGGAGCTGGCTACACCTTC.

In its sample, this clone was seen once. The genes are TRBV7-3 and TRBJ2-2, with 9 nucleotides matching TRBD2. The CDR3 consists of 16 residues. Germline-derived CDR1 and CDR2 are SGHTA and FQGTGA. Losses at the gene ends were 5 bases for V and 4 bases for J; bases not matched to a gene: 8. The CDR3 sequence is CASSLSGSKITGELFF. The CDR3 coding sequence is TGTGCCAGCAGCCTTAGCGGGAGTAAAATCACCGGGGAGCTGTTTTTT. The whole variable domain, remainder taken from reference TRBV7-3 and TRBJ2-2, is GAGVSQTPSNKVTEKGKYVELRCDPISGHTALYWYRQSLGQGPEFLIYFQGTGAADDSGLPNDRFFAVRPEGSVSTLKIQRTERGDSAVYLCASSLSGSKITGELFFGEGSRLTVL.

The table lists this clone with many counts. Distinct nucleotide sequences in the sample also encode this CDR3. The CDR3 spells CASSFGQGREKLFF. The DNA for the CDR3 is TGCGCCAGCAGCTTCGGACAGGGGCGGGAAAAACTGTTTTTT. This chain joins TRBV5-1 and TRBJ1-4; 9 bases agree with TRBD1. This CDR3 has 14 residues. Unmatched junction bases numbered 4, after V lost 2 bases and J lost 8 bases. Per the germline V gene, CDR1 is SGHRS and CDR2 is YFSETQ.

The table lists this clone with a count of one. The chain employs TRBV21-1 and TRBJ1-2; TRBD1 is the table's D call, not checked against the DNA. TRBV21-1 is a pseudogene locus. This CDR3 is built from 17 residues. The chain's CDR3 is CASSNRRIGRVVYGYTF. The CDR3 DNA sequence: TGTGCCAGCAGCAATAGACGTATAGGCAGGGTGGTGTATGGCTACACCTTC.

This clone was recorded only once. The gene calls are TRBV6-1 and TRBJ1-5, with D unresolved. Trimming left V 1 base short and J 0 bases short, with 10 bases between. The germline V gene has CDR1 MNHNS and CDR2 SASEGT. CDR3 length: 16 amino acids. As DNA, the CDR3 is TGTGCCAGCAGTGAAGTCGTCCTCTATAGCAATCAGCCCCAGCATTTT. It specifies CASSEVVLYSNQPQHF.

CDR3 amino acids: CASNTGQLLGAGYTF. The CDR3, as DNA: TGTGCCAGCAACACCGGACAGCTACTTGGTGCGGGCTACACCTTC. This chain links TRBV6-5 with TRBJ1-2; possibly TRBD1 for D (6 bases). Germline loops: CDR1 MNHEY, CDR2 SVGAGI. The V gene lost 7 bases and the J gene lost 8 bases, with 23 bases spanning the gap. The CDR3 runs to 15 residues.

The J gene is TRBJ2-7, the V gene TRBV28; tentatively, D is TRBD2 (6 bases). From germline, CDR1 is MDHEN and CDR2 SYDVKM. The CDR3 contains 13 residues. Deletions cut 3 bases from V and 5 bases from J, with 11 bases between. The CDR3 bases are TGTGCCAGCAGTTTGGCGTCGGGGGACGAGCAGTACTTC. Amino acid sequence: CASSLASGDEQYF.